The rows below give T cell receptor beta chains drawn from one sample of a study of blood T cell repertoires in COVID-19. Method: immunoSEQ multiplex PCR; TCRdb's copy keeps in-frame clones and lacks some. The data contain 200,000 to 300,000 clones, roughly 84% of them singletons. The sample was peripheral blood. All receptors come from a woman aged 40 to 55 who had recovered from COVID-19. The CDR3 runs from the conserved cysteine through the conserved F or W. The D gene is left open where the match is weak. Clone size is shown for a subset of rows, as once, few, many or a class of expanded clone.

J gene	D gene	V gene	clone size	CDR3 protein	CDR3 DNA
TRBJ1-2	TRBD1	TRBV5-6	-	CASRFPGQGLGYTF	TGTGCCAGCAGATTTCCGGGACAGGGTTTGGGCTACACCTTC
TRBJ1-5	-	TRBV19	-	CASTPLTGFGQPQHF	TGTGCCAGTACCCCCCTTACAGGGTTCGGACAGCCCCAGCATTTT
TRBJ2-7	-	TRBV28	-	CASTKGGPLYEQYF	TGTGCCAGCACCAAAGGGGGACCGCTGTACGAGCAGTACTTC
TRBJ1-5	TRBD1	TRBV10-3	-	CAISESGTASNQPQHF	TGTGCCATCAGTGAGTCTGGGACAGCTAGCAATCAGCCCCAGCATTTT
TRBJ1-6	-	TRBV10-3	-	CAISESGTYNSPLHF	TGTGCCATCAGTGAGTCAGGGACATATAATTCACCCCTCCACTTT
TRBJ1-1	-	TRBV27	-	CASSERRRTEAFF	TGTGCCAGCAGTGAGCGACGGCGGACTGAAGCTTTCTTT
TRBJ2-7	-	TRBV7-8	many	CASSLVSSYEQYF	TGTGCCAGCAGCTTGGTCAGCTCCTACGAGCAGTACTTC
TRBJ1-6	-	TRBV6-4	-	CASSDGSRESYNSPLHF	TGTGCCAGCAGTGACGGTTCCAGGGAATCCTATAATTCACCCCTCCACTTT
TRBJ1-1	-	TRBV2	few	CASSERWRTEAFF	TGTGCCAGCAGTGAAAGATGGAGGACTGAAGCTTTCTTT
TRBJ1-4	-	TRBV2	-	CASSDRQPATNEKLFF	TGTGCCAGCAGTGACAGACAGCCTGCAACTAATGAAAAACTGTTTTTT
TRBJ1-6	-	TRBV10-3	few	CAIKSGRPSPLHF	TGTGCCATCAAATCGGGAAGGCCTTCACCCCTCCACTTT
TRBJ2-3	-	TRBV12-5	-	CASGDSYTDTQYF	TGTGCTAGTGGGGACAGTTACACAGATACGCAGTATTTT
TRBJ1-5	-	TRBV28	-	CASSSGQQDQPQHF	TGTGCCAGCAGTAGTGGACAACAAGATCAGCCCCAGCATTTT
TRBJ2-7	TRBD1	TRBV3-1/TRBV3-2	-	CASSQDDRGLHEQYF	TGTGCCAGCAGCCAAGATGACAGGGGGCTCCACGAGCAGTACTTC
TRBJ2-2	-	TRBV5-1	-	CASSPGGHGNGELFF	TGCGCCAGCAGCCCCGGGGGGCACGGAAACGGGGAGCTGTTTTTT
TRBJ1-2	-	TRBV3-1/TRBV3-2	few	CASSAGTGGRSYTF	TGTGCCAGCAGCGCGGGGACTGGGGGACGAAGCTACACCTTC
TRBJ1-5	-	TRBV5-5	-	CASSFSGLQPQHF	TGTGCCAGCAGCTTCTCGGGTCTTCAGCCCCAGCATTTT
TRBJ2-5	TRBD1	TRBV24-1	-	CATSDPGQVEETQYF	TGTGCCACCAGTGACCCCGGACAGGTAGAGGAGACCCAGTACTTC
TRBJ2-1	TRBD2	TRBV6-1	-	CASSDETSGGGNEQFF	TGTGCCAGCAGTGACGAAACTAGCGGGGGTGGAAATGAGCAGTTCTTC
TRBJ2-3	-	TRBV11-2	few	CASSQSGGWDTQYF	TGTGCCAGCAGCCAGTCAGGGGGGTGGGATACGCAGTATTTT
TRBJ2-5	-	TRBV24-1	-	CATSSPRQHPGVETQYF	TGTGCCACCAGCTCGCCGCGGCAGCATCCCGGTGTAGAGACCCAGTACTTC
TRBJ2-1	TRBD1	TRBV4-1	-	CASSLRPGQGTYNEQFF	TGCGCCAGCAGCCTTCGACCGGGACAGGGAACCTACAATGAGCAGTTCTTC
TRBJ1-3	-	TRBV10-3	-	CAIRTAGNTIYF	TGTGCCATCAGGACAGCTGGAAACACCATATATTTT
TRBJ2-7	-	TRBV10-3	-	CAISGKGLVSDEQYF	TGTGCCATCAGTGGAAAGGGGCTTGTCAGTGACGAGCAGTACTTC
TRBJ2-3	TRBD2	TRBV5-1	few	CASSETSGGSTDTQYF	TGCGCCAGCAGCGAGACTAGCGGGGGGAGCACAGATACGCAGTATTTT
TRBJ1-2	TRBD1	TRBV6-5	once	CASRTTGFYGYTF	TGTGCCAGCAGAACGACAGGGTTCTATGGCTACACCTTC
TRBJ1-2	TRBD1	TRBV5-6	-	CASSRTGGGIAGYTF	TGTGCCAGCAGCAGAACAGGGGGAGGGATCGCTGGCTACACCTTC
TRBJ2-7	-	TRBV21-1	-	CASSSPSKEGQGPEQYF	TGTGCCAGCAGCTCACCTTCGAAAGAGGGACAGGGGCCCGAGCAGTACTTC
TRBJ2-3	TRBD1	TRBV24-1	-	CATSGQGMNTQYF	TGTGCCACCAGTGGACAGGGGATGAATACGCAGTATTTT
TRBJ2-6	-	TRBV5-1	-	CASSLAQGDNVLTF	TGCGCCAGCAGCTTGGCGCAGGGCGACAACGTCCTGACTTTC
TRBJ1-1	-	TRBV3-1/TRBV3-2	-	CASSRVGNTEAFF	TGTGCCAGCAGCCGCGTTGGGAACACTGAAGCTTTCTTT
TRBJ2-3	-	TRBV2	-	CANWRGDTQYF	TGTGCCAACTGGAGGGGAGATACGCAGTATTTT
TRBJ1-4	-	TRBV30	-	CAWSWDTHEKLFF	TGTGCCTGGAGTTGGGACACGCATGAAAAACTGTTTTTT
TRBJ1-1	-	TRBV3-1/TRBV3-2	few	CASGGAHREAFF	TGTGCCAGCGGTGGGGCCCATCGGGAAGCTTTCTTT
TRBJ2-7	-	TRBV29-1	-	CSVEGGTAGEYEQYF	TGCAGCGTCGAAGGGGGAACGGCAGGGGAATACGAGCAGTACTTC
TRBJ2-7	-	TRBV2	-	CASKGDHYEQYF	TGTGCCAGCAAGGGGGACCACTACGAGCAGTACTTC
TRBJ2-5	TRBD2	TRBV11-2	-	CAAGGQRETQYF	TGTGCCGCGGGGGGTCAGCGAGAGACCCAGTACTTC
TRBJ1-2	TRBD1	TRBV7-9	-	CASSSGQGSGYGYTF	TGTGCCAGCAGCTCCGGACAGGGGTCAGGGTATGGCTACACCTTC